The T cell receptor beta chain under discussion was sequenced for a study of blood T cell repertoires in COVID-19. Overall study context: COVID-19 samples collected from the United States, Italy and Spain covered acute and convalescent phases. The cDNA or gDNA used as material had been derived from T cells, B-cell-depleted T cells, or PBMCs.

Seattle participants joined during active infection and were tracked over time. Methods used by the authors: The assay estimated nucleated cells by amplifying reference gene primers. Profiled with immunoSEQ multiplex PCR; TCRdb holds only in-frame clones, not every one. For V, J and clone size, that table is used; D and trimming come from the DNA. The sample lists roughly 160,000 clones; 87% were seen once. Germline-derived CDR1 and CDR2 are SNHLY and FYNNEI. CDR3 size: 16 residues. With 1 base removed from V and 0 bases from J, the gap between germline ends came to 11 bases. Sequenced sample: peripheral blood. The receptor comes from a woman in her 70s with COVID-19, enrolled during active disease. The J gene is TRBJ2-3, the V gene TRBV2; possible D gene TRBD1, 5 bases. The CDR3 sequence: CASSEVGHPSTDTQYF. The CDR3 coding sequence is TGTGCCAGCAGTGAAGTTGGACACCCTAGCACAGATACGCAGTATTTT.